What follows are 24 T cell receptor beta chains derived from one specimen sequenced in a study of blood T cells in healthy people across ages. PCR was performed a second time for about 7 to 12 cycles using a sample-barcoded 5' primer and a J-beta primer mix. TCRdb called the 5' RACE reads again in MiXCR, with one record for every CDR3 protein. The sample has over a million distinct CDR3 sequences, 42% seen once. The sample consisted of blood. Receptors were obtained from a woman younger than 30 in good health.

This sequence joins TRBV12-3 or TRBV12-4 and TRBJ2-1; possible D gene TRBD1, 5 bases. The CDR3 extends over 14 amino acids. Trimming took 4 bases from V and 10 from J, leaving 17 bases between them. CDR3 amino acids: CASSWVGANYEQFF. The CDR3 DNA reads TGTGCCAGCAGTTGGGTAGGGGCAAACTACGAGCAGTTCTTC.

This chain links TRBV29-1 with TRBJ2-4; possibly TRBD1 or TRBD2 for D (6 bases each). Germline V gene sequence: CDR1 SQVTM, CDR2 ANQGSEA. This CDR3 contains 14 residues. V gave up 5 bases and J gave up 13 bases, with 24 bases separating them. CDR3 sequence reads: CSVPVPTGSGEQYF. CDR3 nucleotides: TGCAGCGTTCCTGTGCCTACAGGGTCGGGAGAGCAGTACTTC.

The gene calls are TRBV4-2 and TRBJ2-7, with TRBD1 matching over 9 bases. Germline lookup yields CDR1 LGHNA and CDR2 YNFKEQ. The junction had 8 bases not matched to a gene; V was cut back by 0 bases and J by 2 bases. CDR3 length equals 17 residues. The CDR3 nucleotides read TGTGCCAGCAGCCAAGAGGCCGGACAGGGGAATACCTACGAGCAGTACTTC. Protein sequence: CASSQEAGQGNTYEQYF.

The CDR3 spells CSATKTGPNTEAFF. CDR3 DNA: TGCAGTGCTACAAAAACGGGTCCAAACACTGAAGCTTTCTTT. The chain joins TRBV20-1 to TRBJ1-1, with D uncertain. The germline V gene has CDR1 DFQATT and CDR2 SNEGSKA (reference sequence). This CDR3 is 14 amino acids long. V dropped 4 bases and J dropped 2 bases, with 14 bases sitting between them.

This clonotype has only one observation. The chain recombines TRBV6-1 with TRBJ1-1; a weak D match, TRBD1 (6 bases). The length of the CDR3 is 16 residues. The germline CDR1 and CDR2 sequences are MNHNS and SASEGT. Trimming removed 8 bases from V and 0 bases from J, with 19 bases in between. CDR3 sequence: CASSRIRGFMNTEAFF. The CDR3 DNA reads TGTGCCAGCTCTAGGATCAGGGGCTTCATGAACACTGAAGCTTTCTTT.

This clonotype was seen a few times. This chain uses TRBV3-1 with TRBJ2-3; possibly TRBD1 or TRBD2 for D (6 bases each). Germline CDR1 is LGHDT and CDR2 is YNNKEL (reference sequence). V lost 0 bases and J 2 bases, leaving 12 bases between the germline ends. This CDR3 spans 16 amino acids. The CDR3 DNA reads as TGTGCCAGCAGCCAAGATACGGGGGCCTTCACAGATACGCAGTATTTT. Protein: CASSQDTGAFTDTQYF.

CDR3 protein: CASSQGKTVGLNTEAFF. CDR3 nucleotide sequence: TGTGCCAGCAGCCAAGGGAAGACAGTGGGGTTAAACACTGAAGCTTTCTTT. The rearrangement joins TRBV4-2 to TRBJ1-1, with D possibly TRBD1 on 5 matching bases. V gave up 1 base and J gave up 2 bases, with 17 bases separating them. Germline V gene sequence: CDR1 LGHNA, CDR2 YNFKEQ. The CDR3 is 17 amino acids.

This clonotype was counted a few times. One junction end disagrees with the germline gene, perhaps due to a read error. The V call is TRBV15, the J call TRBJ2-3; TRBD1 matches at 9 bases. This CDR3 spans 15 amino acids. Germline values: CDR1 LNHNV, CDR2 YYDKDF (reference sequence). CDR3 bases: TGTGCCACCAGCATGTGGGGACAGGGCACGGATACGCAGTATTTT. Protein product: CATSMWGQGTDTQYF.

The table lists this clonotype with a few counts. The chain combines TRBV7-9 with TRBJ1-1; D is perhaps TRBD1 (5 bases). Per germline, CDR1 SEHNR and CDR2 FQNEAQ (reference sequence). Trimming took off 5 bases at V and 2 bases at J, with 18 bases between the two ends. The CDR3 has 16 amino acids. As DNA, the CDR3 is TGTGCCAGCAGCCTTCGGGGGAGGGCTGAAAACACTGAAGCTTTCTTT. Residues: CASSLRGRAENTEAFF.

The CDR3 spells CSARGLDECEQYF. The CDR3 DNA follows: TGCAGTGCTAGGGGACTAGATGAATGCGAGCAGTACTTC. The V call is TRBV20-1, the J call TRBJ2-5, with TRBD2 identical over 8 bases. The assigned J gene may be wrong: the sequence end matches TRBJ2-7 better. This CDR3 is 13 amino acids long. Per germline, CDR1 DFQATT and CDR2 SNEGSKA (reference sequence).

This clonotype showed up just a few times. The gene calls are TRBV18 and TRBJ1-1; 8 bases agree with TRBD1. The CDR3 extends over 12 amino acids. Trimming at V came to 5 bases and at J to 7 bases, leaving 3 bases not matched to a gene. Germline-derived CDR1 and CDR2 are KGHSH and LQKENI. This CDR3 reads CASSSDRVEAFF. The CDR3 nucleotides read TGTGCCAGCTCATCGGACAGGGTTGAAGCTTTCTTT.

This chain links TRBV20-1 with TRBJ2-1; 7 bases match TRBD2. Trimming cost V 3 bases and J 2 bases; bases outside gene matches: 7. Looked up from germline, CDR1 is DFQATT and CDR2 is SNEGSKA (reference sequence). The CDR3 runs 15 residues. The CDR3 here is CSARLLAVTYNEQFF. The CDR3 nucleotides are TGCAGTGCTAGGCTCCTAGCGGTTACCTACAATGAGCAGTTCTTC.

CDR3 sequence (DNA): TGCGCCAGCAGCTTGTGGAGTAGCGGGAGTCCGGAGACCCAGTACTTC. It translates to CASSLWSSGSPETQYF. V gene TRBV5-1 combines with J gene TRBJ2-5, with 9 positions matching TRBD2. V shed 1 base, J shed 5 bases, and the junction held 9 bases outside the gene matches. The CDR3 spans 16 residues. Germline V CDR1 and CDR2: SGHRS, YFSETQ.

This clonotype came up a few times. This chain links TRBV28 with TRBJ2-1; TRBD2 matches 9 bases. The CDR3 is 11 amino acids. The germline gives CDR1 MDHEN, CDR2 SYDVKM. V shed 9 bases and J 15 bases; nucleotides not matched to a gene: 9. In DNA form, the CDR3 reads TGTGCCAGTAGCGGGGGCCCCTTGCTGTTCTTC. Its translation: CASSGGPLLFF.

The chain recombines TRBV27 with TRBJ2-3, with 10 bases aligning to TRBD2. The germline V gene encodes CDR1 MNHEY and CDR2 SMNVEV (reference sequence). Trimming took 0 bases from V and 3 from J; bases not matched to a gene: 3. The CDR3 sequence is 16 residues long. CDR3: CASSLSASGRTDTQYF. The DNA for the CDR3 is TGTGCCAGCAGTTTATCGGCTAGCGGGAGAACAGATACGCAGTATTTT.

The DNA for the CDR3 is TGCAGTGCCCCCGGAAGGACAAACTACGAGCAGTACTTC. It encodes CSAPGRTNYEQYF. The chain joins TRBV20-1 to TRBJ2-7, with a possible D match to TRBD1 (5 bases). Trimming took off 6 bases at V and 3 bases at J, with 15 bases between the two ends. The CDR3 runs to 13 residues. Germline V gene sequence: CDR1 DFQATT, CDR2 SNEGSKA (reference sequence).

Note on this clonotype: One end of the junction is discordant with germline, which a read error may explain. This chain links TRBV12-3 or TRBV12-4 with TRBJ2-1; 7 nucleotides line up with TRBD2. The CDR3 is 14 residues long. CDR3: CTSAGLGRLYEQFF. CDR3 DNA sequence: TGTACCAGCGCCGGACTAGGGCGTTTGTATGAGCAGTTCTTC.

This clonotype was detected only once. This chain joins TRBV11-2 and TRBJ1-2; D may be TRBD1 (5 bases). This CDR3 spans 14 amino acids. The germline V gene encodes CDR1 SGHAT and CDR2 FQNNGV. V was shortened by 4 bases and J by 2 bases, with 11 bases between the two germline ends. The CDR3 bases are TGTGCCAGCAGCTCCCGGGACGGGAACTATGGCTACACCTTC. It specifies CASSSRDGNYGYTF.

The chain employs TRBV7-9 and TRBJ2-3, with 10 positions matching TRBD2. The V gene end was trimmed by 0 bases and the J gene end by 2 bases; junction bases not matched to a gene: 5. Looked up from germline, CDR1 is SEHNR and CDR2 is FQNEAQ (reference sequence). CDR3 length equals 17 residues. The CDR3 coding sequence is TGTGCCAGCAGCTTAGCGTCACTAGCGGGGAACACAGATACGCAGTATTTT. Protein product: CASSLASLAGNTDTQYF. The full variable domain, in which reference TRBV7-9 and TRBJ2-3 provide the parts outside the CDR3, is DTGVSQNPRHKITKRGQNVTFRCDPISEHNRLYWYRQTLGQGPEFLTYFQNEAQLEKSRLLSDRFSAERPKGSFSTLEIQRTEQGDSAMYLCASSLASLAGNTDTQYFGPGTRLTVL.

This clonotype was seen more than once but under ten times. This chain uses TRBV27 with TRBJ1-2; no reliable D call. V was trimmed by 6 bases and J by 8 bases, leaving 13 bases between them. This CDR3 is 12 amino acids long. CDR1 is MNHEY, CDR2 SMNVEV, per germline (reference sequence). The DNA of the CDR3 is TGTGCCAGCAGACCCCCCGGAGGGGGCTACACCTTC. It specifies CASRPPGGGYTF.

The genes are TRBV4-2 and TRBJ2-3; 9 bases fit TRBD2. Trimming cost V 0 bases and J 5 bases; bases outside gene matches: 12. The CDR3 has 18 amino acids. Germline V gene sequence: CDR1 LGHNA, CDR2 YNFKEQ. The CDR3 loop reads CASSQDRLAAQKGDTQYF. CDR3 sequence (DNA): TGTGCCAGCAGCCAAGATAGACTAGCGGCACAGAAGGGAGATACGCAGTATTTT.

This clonotype has just a few counts. This rearrangement joins TRBV12-3 or TRBV12-4 to TRBJ1-4; D gene unclear. The V gene lost 6 bases and the J gene lost 8 bases, with 22 bases spanning the gap. This CDR3 comprises 16 residues. The CDR3 loop reads CASSPGPGLLGEKLFF. Written as DNA, the CDR3 is TGTGCCAGCAGCCCCGGCCCCGGCCTTCTTGGGGAAAAACTGTTTTTT.

Concerning this clonotype: A much larger clone differs by one base, so this may be a read error. The chain combines TRBV6-1 with TRBJ2-7; D unresolved. V gave up 3 bases and J gave up 5 bases, with 2 bases separating them. The CDR3 contains 10 residues. From germline, CDR1 is MNHNS and CDR2 SASEGT. Written as DNA, the CDR3 is TGTGCCAGCAGTGAGAACGAGCAGTACTTC. Protein product: CASSENEQYF.

A word on this clonotype: This clone may be a read error of a much larger clone one base away. The final CDR3 position lacks the conserved phenylalanine or tryptophan, pointing to a likely read error. CDR3 amino acids: CASTIAGGVDEQFL. For the CDR3, the DNA is TGTGCCAGCACGATAGCGGGGGGTGTAGATGAGCAGTTCCTC. The chain uses TRBV27 and TRBJ2-1; TRBD2 matches 10 bases. The CDR3 runs to 14 residues. With V trimmed by 7 bases and J by 8 bases, 8 bases remained unmatched. CDR1 is MNHEY, CDR2 SMNVEV, per germline (reference sequence).